This T cell receptor (beta chain) was captured by sequencing in a study of blood T cell repertoires in COVID-19. Study-wide background: Material from acute and convalescent COVID-19 was sourced from the United States, Italy and Spain. PBMCs, B-cell-depleted T cells, or T cells were the source of the cDNA or gDNA that made up the material.

Under the authors' procedure: Amplification of reference gene primers provided the estimated nucleated cell counts. The protocol was immunoSEQ multiplex PCR, while the TCRdb copy is restricted to in-frame clones and leaves out a portion. V, J and clone size are taken as reported in that table, and D and trimming were inferred from the DNA itself. The table shows about 230,000 clones, with more than 75% occurring only once. V dropped 7 bases and J dropped 3 bases, with 12 bases sitting between them. The CDR3 spans 13 residues. The source material was peripheral blood. This TCR was sampled from a middle-aged man with acute or convalescent COVID-19. The chain employs TRBV12-3 or TRBV12-4 and TRBJ1-2; D unclear. In DNA, the CDR3 is TGTGCCAGCATCCTAGGGCGGGACTATGGCTACACCTTC. This gives the protein CASILGRDYGYTF.